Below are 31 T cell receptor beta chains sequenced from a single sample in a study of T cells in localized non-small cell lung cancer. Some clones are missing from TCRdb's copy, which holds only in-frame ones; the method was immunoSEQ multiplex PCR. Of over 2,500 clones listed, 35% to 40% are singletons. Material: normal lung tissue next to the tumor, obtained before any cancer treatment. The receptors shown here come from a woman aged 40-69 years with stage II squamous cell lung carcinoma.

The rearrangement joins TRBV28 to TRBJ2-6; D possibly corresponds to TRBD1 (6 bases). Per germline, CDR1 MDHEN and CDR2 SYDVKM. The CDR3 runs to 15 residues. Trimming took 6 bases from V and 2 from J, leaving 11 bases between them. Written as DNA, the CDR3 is TGTGCCAGCAGCCCTACAGGGACTGGGGCCAACGTCCTGACTTTC. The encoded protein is CASSPTGTGANVLTF.

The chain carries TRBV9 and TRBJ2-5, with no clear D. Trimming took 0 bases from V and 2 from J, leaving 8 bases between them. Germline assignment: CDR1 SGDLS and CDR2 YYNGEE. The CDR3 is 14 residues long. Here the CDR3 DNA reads TGTGCCAGCAGCGTAGGTAGGCAACAAGAGACCCAGTACTTC. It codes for CASSVGRQQETQYF. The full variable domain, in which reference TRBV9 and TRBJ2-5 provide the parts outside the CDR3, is DSGVTQTPKHLITATGQRVTLRCSPRSGDLSVYWYQQSLDQGLQFLIQYYNGEERAKGNILERFSAQQFPDLHSELNLSSLELGDSALYFCASSVGRQQETQYFGPGTRLLVL.

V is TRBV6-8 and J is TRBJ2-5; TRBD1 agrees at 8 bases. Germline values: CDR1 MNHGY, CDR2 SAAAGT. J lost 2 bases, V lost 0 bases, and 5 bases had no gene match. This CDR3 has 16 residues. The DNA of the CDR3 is TGTGCCAGCAGTTACTCCAGGGACAGGCCACAAGAGACCCAGTACTTC. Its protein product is CASSYSRDRPQETQYF.

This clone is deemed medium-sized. CDR3 DNA sequence: TGTGCCAGCACCGGGACAGGTCATGGAAACACCATATATTTT. Its protein product is CASTGTGHGNTIYF. The chain combines TRBV6-8 with TRBJ1-3; 8 bases agree with TRBD1. The CDR3 is 14 amino acids. CDR1 and CDR2 from the germline V gene are MNHGY and SAAAGT. V lost 7 bases, J lost 3 bases, and 5 bases stayed unmatched.

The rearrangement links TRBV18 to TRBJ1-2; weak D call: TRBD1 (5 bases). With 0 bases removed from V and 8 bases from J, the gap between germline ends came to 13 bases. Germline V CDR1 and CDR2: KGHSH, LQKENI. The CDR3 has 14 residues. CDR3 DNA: TGTGCCAGCTCACCACCCCTTGGGACGAAGGGCTACACCTTC. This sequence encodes CASSPPLGTKGYTF. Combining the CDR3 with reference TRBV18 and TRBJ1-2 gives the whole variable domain NAGVMQNPRHLVRRRGQEARLRCSPMKGHSHVYWYRQLPEEGLKFMVYLQKENIIDESGMPKERFSAEFPKEGPSILRIQQVVRGDSAAYFCASSPPLGTKGYTFGSGTRLTVV.

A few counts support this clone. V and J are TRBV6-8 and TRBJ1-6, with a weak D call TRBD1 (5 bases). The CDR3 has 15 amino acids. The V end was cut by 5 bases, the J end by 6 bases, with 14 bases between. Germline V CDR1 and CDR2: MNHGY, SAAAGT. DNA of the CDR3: TGTGCCAGCAGTCCCGCGTGGGGGACTAATTCACCCCTCCACTTT. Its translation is CASSPAWGTNSPLHF.

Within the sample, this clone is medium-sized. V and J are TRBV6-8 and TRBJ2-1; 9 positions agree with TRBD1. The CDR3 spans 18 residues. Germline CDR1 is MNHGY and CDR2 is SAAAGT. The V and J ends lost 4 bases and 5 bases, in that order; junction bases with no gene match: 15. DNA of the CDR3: TGTGCCAGCAGTTTCAGGTTCCCCCGGACAGGGGATGACAATGAGCAGTTCTTC. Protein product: CASSFRFPRTGDDNEQFF.

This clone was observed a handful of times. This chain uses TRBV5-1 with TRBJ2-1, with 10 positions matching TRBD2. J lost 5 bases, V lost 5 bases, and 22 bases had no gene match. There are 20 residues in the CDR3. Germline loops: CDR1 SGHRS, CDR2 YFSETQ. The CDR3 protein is CASRSGEQREGLGKNNEQFF. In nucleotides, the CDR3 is TGCGCCAGCAGATCCGGGGAGCAGCGGGAGGGCCTGGGGAAAAACAATGAGCAGTTCTTC.

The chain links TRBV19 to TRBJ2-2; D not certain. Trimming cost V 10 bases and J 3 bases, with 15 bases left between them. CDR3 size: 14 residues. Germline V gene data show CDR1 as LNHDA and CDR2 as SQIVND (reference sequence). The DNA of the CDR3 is TGTGCCACCAATTTCCGCTTGGACACCGGGGAGCTGTTTTTT. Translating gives CATNFRLDTGELFF.

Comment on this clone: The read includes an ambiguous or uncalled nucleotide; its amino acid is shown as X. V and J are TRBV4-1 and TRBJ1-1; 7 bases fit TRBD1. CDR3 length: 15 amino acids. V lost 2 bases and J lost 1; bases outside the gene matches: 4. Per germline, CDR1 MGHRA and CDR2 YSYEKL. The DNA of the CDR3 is TGCGCCAGCAGCCAARGGGGGGACAGGAACACTGAAGCTTTCTTT. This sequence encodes CASSQXGDRNTEAFF.

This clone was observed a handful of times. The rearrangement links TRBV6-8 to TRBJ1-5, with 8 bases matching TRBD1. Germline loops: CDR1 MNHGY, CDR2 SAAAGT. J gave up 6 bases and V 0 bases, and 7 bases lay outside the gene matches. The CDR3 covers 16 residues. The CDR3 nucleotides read TGTGCCAGCAGTTACTCTCCAGGGGGCTTAAGTCAGCCCCAGCATTTT. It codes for CASSYSPGGLSQPQHF.

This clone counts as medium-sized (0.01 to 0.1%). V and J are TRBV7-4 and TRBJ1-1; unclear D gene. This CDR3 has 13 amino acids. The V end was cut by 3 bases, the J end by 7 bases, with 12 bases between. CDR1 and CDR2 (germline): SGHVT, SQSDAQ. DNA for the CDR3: TGTGCCAGCAGCTTCGGGTCGACGAGTGAAGCTTTCTTT. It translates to CASSFGSTSEAFF.

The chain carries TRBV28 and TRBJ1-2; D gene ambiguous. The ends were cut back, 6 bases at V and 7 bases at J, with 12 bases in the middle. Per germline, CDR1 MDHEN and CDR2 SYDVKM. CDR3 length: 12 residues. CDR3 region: CASRSFNSGYTF. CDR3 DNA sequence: TGTGCCAGCAGGTCGTTTAATAGTGGCTACACCTTC.

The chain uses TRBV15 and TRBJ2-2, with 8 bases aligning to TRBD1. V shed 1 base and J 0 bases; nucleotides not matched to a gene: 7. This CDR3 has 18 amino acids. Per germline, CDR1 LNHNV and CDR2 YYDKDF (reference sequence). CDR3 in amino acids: CATSRGKQGVTNTGELFF. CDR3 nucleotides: TGTGCCACCAGCAGAGGGAAACAGGGGGTCACGAACACCGGGGAGCTGTTTTTT.

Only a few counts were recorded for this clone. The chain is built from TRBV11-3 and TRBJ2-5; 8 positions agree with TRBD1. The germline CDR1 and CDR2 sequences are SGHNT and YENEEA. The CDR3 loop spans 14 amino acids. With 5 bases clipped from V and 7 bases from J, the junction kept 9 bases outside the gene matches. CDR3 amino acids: CASSRGQGVGTQYF. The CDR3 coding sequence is TGTGCCAGCAGCCGAGGACAGGGTGTGGGGACCCAGTACTTC.

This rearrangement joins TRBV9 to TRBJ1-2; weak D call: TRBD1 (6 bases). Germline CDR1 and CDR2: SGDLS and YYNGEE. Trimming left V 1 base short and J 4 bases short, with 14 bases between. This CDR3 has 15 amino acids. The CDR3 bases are TGTGCCAGCAGCGTATATGCAGGGGCCTCCTATGGCTACACCTTC. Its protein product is CASSVYAGASYGYTF. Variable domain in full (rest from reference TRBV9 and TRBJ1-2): DSGVTQTPKHLITATGQRVTLRCSPRSGDLSVYWYQQSLDQGLQFLIQYYNGEERAKGNILERFSAQQFPDLHSELNLSSLELGDSALYFCASSVYAGASYGYTFGSGTRLTVV.

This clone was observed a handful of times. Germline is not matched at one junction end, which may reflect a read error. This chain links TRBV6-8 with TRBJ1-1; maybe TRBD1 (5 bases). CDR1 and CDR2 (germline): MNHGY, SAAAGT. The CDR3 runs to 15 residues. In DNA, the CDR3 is TGTGCTAGCAGTTACTCAGCCAACGGGGGCACTGAAGCTTTCTTT. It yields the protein CASSYSANGGTEAFF.

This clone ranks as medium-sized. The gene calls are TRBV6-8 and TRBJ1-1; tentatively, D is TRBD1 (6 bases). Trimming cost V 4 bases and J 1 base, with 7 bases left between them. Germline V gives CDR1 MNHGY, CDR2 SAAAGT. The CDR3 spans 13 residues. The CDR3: CASSWGQNTEAFF. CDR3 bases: TGTGCCAGCAGTTGGGGACAGAACACTGAAGCTTTCTTT.

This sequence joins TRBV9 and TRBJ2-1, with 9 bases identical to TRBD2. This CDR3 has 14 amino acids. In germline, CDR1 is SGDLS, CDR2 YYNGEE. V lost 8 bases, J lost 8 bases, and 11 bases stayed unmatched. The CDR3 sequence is CASKALAGPYEQFF. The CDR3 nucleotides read TGTGCCAGTAAAGCCCTAGCGGGACCCTATGAGCAGTTCTTC. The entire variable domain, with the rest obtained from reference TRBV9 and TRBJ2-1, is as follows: DSGVTQTPKHLITATGQRVTLRCSPRSGDLSVYWYQQSLDQGLQFLIQYYNGEERAKGNILERFSAQQFPDLHSELNLSSLELGDSALYFCASKALAGPYEQFFGPGTRLTVL.

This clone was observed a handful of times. The CDR3: CASMDYSNQPQHF. CDR3 sequence (DNA): TGTGCCAGCATGGATTATAGCAATCAGCCCCAGCATTTT. The chain links TRBV28 to TRBJ1-5; D is undetermined. Per the germline V gene, CDR1 is MDHEN and CDR2 is SYDVKM. V dropped 7 bases and J dropped 0 bases, with 7 bases sitting between them. CDR3 length equals 13 residues.

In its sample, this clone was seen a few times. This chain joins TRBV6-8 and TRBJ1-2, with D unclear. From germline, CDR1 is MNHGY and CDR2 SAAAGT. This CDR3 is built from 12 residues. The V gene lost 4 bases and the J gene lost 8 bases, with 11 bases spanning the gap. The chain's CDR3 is CASSFLRGGYTF. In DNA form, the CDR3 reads TGTGCCAGCAGTTTCCTTCGTGGAGGCTACACCTTC.

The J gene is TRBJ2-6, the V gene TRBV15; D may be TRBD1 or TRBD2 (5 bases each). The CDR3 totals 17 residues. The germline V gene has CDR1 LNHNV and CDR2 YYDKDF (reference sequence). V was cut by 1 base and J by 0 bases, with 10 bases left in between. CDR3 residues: CATSRGGARSGANVLTF. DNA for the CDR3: TGTGCCACCAGCAGAGGAGGGGCCCGCTCTGGGGCCAACGTCCTGACTTTC.

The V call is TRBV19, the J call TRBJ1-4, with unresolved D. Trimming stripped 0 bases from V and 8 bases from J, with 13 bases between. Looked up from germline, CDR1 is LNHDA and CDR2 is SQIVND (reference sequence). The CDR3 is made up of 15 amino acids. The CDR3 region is CASSIDGTPGEKLFF. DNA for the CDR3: TGTGCCAGTAGTATAGACGGCACTCCGGGGGAAAAACTGTTTTTT.

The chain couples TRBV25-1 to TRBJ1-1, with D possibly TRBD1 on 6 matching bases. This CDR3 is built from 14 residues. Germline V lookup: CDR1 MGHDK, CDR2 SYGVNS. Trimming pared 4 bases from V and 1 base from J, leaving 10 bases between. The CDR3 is CASSGRQENTEAFF. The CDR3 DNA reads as TGTGCCAGCAGTGGGAGACAGGAGAACACTGAAGCTTTCTTT.

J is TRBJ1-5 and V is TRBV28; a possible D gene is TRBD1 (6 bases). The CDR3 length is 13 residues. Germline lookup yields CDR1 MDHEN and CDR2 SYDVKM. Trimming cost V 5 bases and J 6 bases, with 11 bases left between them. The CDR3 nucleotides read TGTGCCAGCAGTACAGGGTGGAGTCAGCCCCAGCATTTT. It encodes CASSTGWSQPQHF.

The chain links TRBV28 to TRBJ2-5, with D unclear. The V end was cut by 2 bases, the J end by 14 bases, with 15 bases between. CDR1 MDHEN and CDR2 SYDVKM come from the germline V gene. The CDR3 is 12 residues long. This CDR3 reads CASSLLDVGLYF. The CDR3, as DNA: TGTGCCAGCAGTTTACTGGACGTCGGTCTCTACTTC.

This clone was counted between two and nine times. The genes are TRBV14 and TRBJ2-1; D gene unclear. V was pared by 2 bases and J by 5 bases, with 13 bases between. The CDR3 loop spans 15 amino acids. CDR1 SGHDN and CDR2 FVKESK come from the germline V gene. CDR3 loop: CASSQTPIVNNEQFF. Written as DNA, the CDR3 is TGTGCCAGCAGCCAAACCCCCATAGTTAACAATGAGCAGTTCTTC.

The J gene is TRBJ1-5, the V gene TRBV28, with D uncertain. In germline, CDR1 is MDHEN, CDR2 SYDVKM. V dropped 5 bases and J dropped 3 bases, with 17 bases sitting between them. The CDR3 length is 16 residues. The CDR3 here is CASSPALGRYNQPQHF. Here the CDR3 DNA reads TGTGCCAGCAGTCCCGCCCTCGGGCGGTACAATCAGCCCCAGCATTTT.

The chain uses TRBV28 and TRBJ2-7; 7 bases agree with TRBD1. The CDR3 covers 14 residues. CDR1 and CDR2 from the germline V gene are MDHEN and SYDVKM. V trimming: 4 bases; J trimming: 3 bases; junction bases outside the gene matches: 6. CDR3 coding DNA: TGTGCCAGCAGTTCGCTACAGGGGATCTACGAGCAGTACTTC. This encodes CASSSLQGIYEQYF. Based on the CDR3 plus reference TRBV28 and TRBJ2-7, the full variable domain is DVKVTQSSRYLVKRTGEKVFLECVQDMDHENMFWYRQDPGLGLRLIYFSYDVKMKEKGDIPEGYSVSREKKERFSLILESASTNQTSMYLCASSSLQGIYEQYFGPGTRLTVT.

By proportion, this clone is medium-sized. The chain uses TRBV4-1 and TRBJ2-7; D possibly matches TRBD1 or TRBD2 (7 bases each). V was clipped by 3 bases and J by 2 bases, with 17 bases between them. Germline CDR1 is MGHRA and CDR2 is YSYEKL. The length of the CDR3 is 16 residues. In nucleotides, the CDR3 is TGCGCCAGCAGCCAGGGAGGGACAGCCCAAACCTACGAGCAGTACTTC. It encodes CASSQGGTAQTYEQYF.

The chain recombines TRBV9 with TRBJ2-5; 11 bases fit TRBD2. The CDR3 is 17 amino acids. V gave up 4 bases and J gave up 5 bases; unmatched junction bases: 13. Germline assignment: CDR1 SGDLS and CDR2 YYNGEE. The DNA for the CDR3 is TGTGCCAGCAGCCCAGGGCAAACTAGCGGGAGTGGGGAGACCCAGTACTTC. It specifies CASSPGQTSGSGETQYF.